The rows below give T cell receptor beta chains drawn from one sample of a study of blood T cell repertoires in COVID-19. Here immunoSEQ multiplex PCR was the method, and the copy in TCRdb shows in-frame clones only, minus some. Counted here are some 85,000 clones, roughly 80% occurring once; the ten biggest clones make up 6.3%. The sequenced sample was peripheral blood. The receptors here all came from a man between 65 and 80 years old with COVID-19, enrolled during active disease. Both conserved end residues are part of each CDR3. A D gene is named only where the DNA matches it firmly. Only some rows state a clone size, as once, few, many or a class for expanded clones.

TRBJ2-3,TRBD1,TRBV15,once,CATSRVTGDTQYF,TGTGCCACCAGCAGGGTGACAGGGGATACGCAGTATTTT
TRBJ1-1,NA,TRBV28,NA,CASSLGTGYTEAFF,TGTGCCAGCAGTTTAGGTACAGGGTACACTGAAGCTTTCTTT
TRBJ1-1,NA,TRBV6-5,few,CASSQQRQIYTEAFF,TGTGCCAGCAGTCAGCAACGACAGATCTACACTGAAGCTTTCTTT
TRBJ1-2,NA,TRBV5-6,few,CASSLVQGKSSGYTF,TGTGCCAGCAGCTTGGTACAGGGAAAATCGAGTGGCTACACCTTC
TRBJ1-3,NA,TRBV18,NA,CASSPLPGSGNTIYF,TGTGCCAGCTCACCACTGCCAGGCTCTGGAAACACCATATATTTT
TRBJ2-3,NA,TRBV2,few,CARGLEDGVDTQYF,TGTGCCCGGGGGTTGGAGGACGGAGTAGATACGCAGTATTTT
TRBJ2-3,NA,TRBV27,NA,CASSPGGTPDTQYF,TGTGCCAGCAGTCCCGGCGGTACGCCAGATACGCAGTATTTT
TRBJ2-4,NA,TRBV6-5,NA,CASSQAGVNIQYF,TGTGCCAGCAGCCAAGCGGGCGTTAACATTCAGTACTTC
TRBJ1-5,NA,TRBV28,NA,CASSLWSGGGGQPQHF,TGTGCCAGCAGTTTGTGGTCGGGTGGGGGAGGCCAGCCCCAGCATTTT
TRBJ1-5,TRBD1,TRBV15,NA,CATSRQGAGQPQHF,TGTGCCACCAGCAGACAGGGGGCCGGTCAGCCCCAGCATTTT
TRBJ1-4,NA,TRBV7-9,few,CASSQGTLGGNEKLFF,TGTGCCAGCAGCCAGGGGACCCTTGGGGGCAATGAAAAACTGTTTTTT
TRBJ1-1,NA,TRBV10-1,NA,CASSESSGTQNTEAFF,TGCGCCAGCAGTGAATCTTCTGGGACACAGAACACTGAAGCTTTCTTT
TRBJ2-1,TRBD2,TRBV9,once,CASSVARGAGSFEQFF,TGTGCCAGCAGCGTAGCGCGGGGGGCGGGTTCGTTTGAGCAGTTCTTC
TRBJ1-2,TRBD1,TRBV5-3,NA,CARSLAGQNRFYGYTF,TGTGCCAGAAGCTTGGCGGGACAGAATAGATTCTATGGCTACACCTTC
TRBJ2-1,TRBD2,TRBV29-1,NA,CSVDRDYVEQFF,TGCAGCGTAGACCGGGACTATGTTGAGCAGTTCTTC
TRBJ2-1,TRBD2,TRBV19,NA,CASSMWGSGTRYEQFF,TGTGCCAGTAGTATGTGGGGTAGCGGGACGCGCTATGAGCAGTTCTTC
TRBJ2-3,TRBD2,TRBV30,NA,CAWSIAGDTQYF,TGTGCCTGGAGTATAGCGGGGGATACGCAGTATTTT
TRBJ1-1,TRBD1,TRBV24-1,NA,CATSDWTGDKAFF,TGTGCCACCAGTGATTGGACAGGGGACAAAGCTTTCTTT
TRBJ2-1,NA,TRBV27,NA,CASSLGQSPNEQFF,TGTGCCAGCAGTTTAGGACAGTCCCCCAATGAGCAGTTCTTC
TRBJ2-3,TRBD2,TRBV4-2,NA,CASSQPPGGGTDTQYF,TGTGCCAGCAGCCAACCGCCGGGCGGGGGGACGGATACGCAGTATTTT
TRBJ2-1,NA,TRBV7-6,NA,CASSLGRRGLESYNEQFF,TGTGCCAGCAGCTTAGGTCGGAGGGGACTGGAAAGTTACAATGAGCAGTTCTTC
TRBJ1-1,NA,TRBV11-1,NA,CASREDRRLGAFF,TGTGCCAGCAGGGAGGACCGACGGCTCGGAGCTTTCTTT
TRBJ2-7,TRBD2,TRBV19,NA,CASRQRGDYEQYF,TGTGCCAGTAGGCAGCGGGGGGACTACGAGCAGTACTTC
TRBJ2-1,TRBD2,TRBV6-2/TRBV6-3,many,CASSYPAGLADSYNEQFF,TGTGCCAGCAGTTACCCGGCCGGGCTAGCGGATTCCTACAATGAGCAGTTCTTC
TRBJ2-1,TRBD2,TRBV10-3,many,CAIRGKAGGPGEQFF,TGTGCCATCAGGGGAAAAGCGGGAGGGCCGGGTGAGCAGTTCTTC
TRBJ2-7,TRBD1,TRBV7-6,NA,CASSRGGTGVYEQYF,TGTGCCAGCAGCCGAGGGGGGACAGGGGTTTACGAGCAGTACTTC
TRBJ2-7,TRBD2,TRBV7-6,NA,CASSLSWTSLEQYF,TGTGCCAGCAGCTTAAGTTGGACTAGCCTCGAGCAGTACTTC
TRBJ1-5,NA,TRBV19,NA,CASAPTGSNQPQHF,TGTGCCTCCGCACCGACTGGAAGCAATCAGCCCCAGCATTTT
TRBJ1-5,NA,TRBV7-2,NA,CASSFNSNQPQHF,TGTGCCAGCAGCTTTAACAGTAATCAGCCCCAGCATTTT
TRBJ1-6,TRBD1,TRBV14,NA,CASSLRQGTYNSPLHF,TGTGCCAGCAGCCTGAGACAGGGAACCTATAATTCACCCCTCCACTTT
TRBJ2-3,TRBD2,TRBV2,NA,CASSELHGGDTDTQYF,TGTGCCAGCAGTGAATTACACGGGGGGGACACAGATACGCAGTATTTT
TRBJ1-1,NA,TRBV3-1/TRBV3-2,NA,CASSQGGVRTEAFF,TGTGCCAGCAGCCAAGGGGGAGTTAGGACTGAAGCTTTCTTT
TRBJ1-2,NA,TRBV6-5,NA,CASSHNYLDGRGYTF,TGTGCCAGCAGCCATAACTACCTCGATGGTCGTGGCTACACCTTC
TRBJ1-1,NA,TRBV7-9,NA,CASSLQENTEAFF,TGTGCCAGCAGCTTACAGGAGAACACTGAAGCTTTCTTT
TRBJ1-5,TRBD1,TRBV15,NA,CATSGQQGMNQPQHF,TGTGCCACCAGCGGTCAACAGGGGATGAATCAGCCCCAGCATTTT
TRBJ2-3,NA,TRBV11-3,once,CASSWSRGPLGDTQYF,TGTGCCAGCAGCTGGTCGCGGGGGCCTCTGGGGGATACGCAGTATTTT
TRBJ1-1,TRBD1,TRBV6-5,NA,CASSRRNRGAEAFF,TGTGCCAGCAGTAGAAGAAACAGGGGCGCTGAAGCTTTCTTT
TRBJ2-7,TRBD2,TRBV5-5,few,CASSLRSGGSYEQYF,TGTGCCAGCAGCTTGCGAAGCGGGGGAAGCTACGAGCAGTACTTC
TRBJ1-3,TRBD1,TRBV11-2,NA,CASSFQGAGNTIYF,TGTGCCAGCAGCTTCCAGGGGGCTGGAAACACCATATATTTT
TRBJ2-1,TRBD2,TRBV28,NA,CASTSGRARGNEQFF,TGTGCCAGCACTAGCGGGAGGGCCCGAGGAAATGAGCAGTTCTTC
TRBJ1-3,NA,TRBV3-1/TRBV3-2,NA,CASSLRGGAGGNTIYF,TGTGCCAGCAGCCTTCGTGGAGGGGCTGGTGGAAACACCATATATTTT
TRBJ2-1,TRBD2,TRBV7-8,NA,CASTQMAGGPDEQFF,TGTGCCAGCACCCAGATGGCGGGAGGGCCCGATGAGCAGTTCTTC
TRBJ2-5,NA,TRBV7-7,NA,CASSLGGGGQETQYF,TGTGCTAGCAGCTTGGGGGGAGGGGGCCAAGAGACCCAGTACTTC
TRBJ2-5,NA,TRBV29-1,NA,CSVEVGGPETQYF,TGCAGCGTTGAAGTTGGAGGGCCGGAGACCCAGTACTTC
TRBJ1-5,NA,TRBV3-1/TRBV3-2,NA,CASSQGGTNQPQHF,TGTGCCAGCAGCCAAGGCGGGACCAATCAGCCCCAGCATTTT
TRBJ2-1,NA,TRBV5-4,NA,CASSVDPSSSYNEQFF,TGTGCCAGCAGCGTGGACCCTTCTAGCTCCTACAATGAGCAGTTCTTC
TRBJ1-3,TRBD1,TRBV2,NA,CASSVGQGISGNTIYF,TGTGCCAGCAGTGTGGGACAGGGTATCTCTGGAAACACCATATATTTT
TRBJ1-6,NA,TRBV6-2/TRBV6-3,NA,CASSLTPLNSPLHF,TGTGCCAGCAGTTTGACTCCGCTTAATTCACCCCTCCACTTT
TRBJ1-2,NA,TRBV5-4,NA,CASSLGGRRHYGYTF,TGTGCCAGCAGCTTGGGGGGGCGCCGTCACTATGGCTACACCTTC